The 2 T cell receptor beta chains listed next were all sequenced from one sample in a study of persistence of HIV-infected CD4 T cells. Their antigens are not known. The libraries were made with immunoSEQ version 4 in survey mode. Produced via immunoSEQ multiplex PCR; TCRdb's table is partial and in-frame only. The sample holds approximately 39,000 clones, 80% to 85% seen once. Overlapping HIV-1 Gag 15-mer peptides at 0.95 to 1 ug per peptide per mL were used. Sorted nonresponding memory CD4+ T cells were CD40L-negative, CD69-negative, CD45RO-high. The sample consisted of cultured CD4+ T cells from PBMCs, taken from a patient who received antiretroviral therapy. These receptors were obtained from an adult with HIV. The donor label of this sample is uncertain.

The chain links TRBV10-1 to TRBJ2-6, with D uncertain. The V end was cut by 0 bases, the J end by 3 bases, with 9 bases between. The germline V gene has CDR1 WNHNN and CDR2 SYGVQD (reference sequence). The CDR3 runs 16 residues. The CDR3 sequence: CASSESTGYGANVLTF. Written as DNA, the CDR3 is TGCGCCAGCAGTGAGTCGACCGGGTATGGGGCCAACGTCCTGACTTTC.

This chain joins TRBV12-3 or TRBV12-4 and TRBJ1-1; unclear D gene. The CDR3 sequence is 13 residues long. The ends were cut back, 6 bases at V and 1 base at J, with 9 bases in the middle. The CDR3 DNA is TGTGCCAGCAGCCTGGCCGAGAACACTGAAGCTTTCTTT. Its protein product is CASSLAENTEAFF.